This T cell receptor (beta chain) was recorded in a study of lymphopenia after photon versus proton radiotherapy. V was cut by 1 base and J by 4 bases, with 13 bases left in between. The CDR3 extends over 15 amino acids. The germline V gene has CDR1 LGHNA and CDR2 YSLEER. Clones were read by immunoSEQ multiplex PCR, and TCRdb kept only the in-frame ones, dropping some. The sample contains roughly 42,000 clones, 85% of which appear only once. This clonotype originated in a man aged 40-50 years with gastric cancer. The sequenced sample was peripheral blood, obtained from a patient treated with photon-based radiotherapy. The chain employs TRBV4-3 and TRBJ2-5; no clear D. In DNA, the CDR3 is TGCGCCAGCAGCCAAGGGGTCTCGCTGTCAGAGACCCAGTACTTC. Encoded protein: CASSQGVSLSETQYF.